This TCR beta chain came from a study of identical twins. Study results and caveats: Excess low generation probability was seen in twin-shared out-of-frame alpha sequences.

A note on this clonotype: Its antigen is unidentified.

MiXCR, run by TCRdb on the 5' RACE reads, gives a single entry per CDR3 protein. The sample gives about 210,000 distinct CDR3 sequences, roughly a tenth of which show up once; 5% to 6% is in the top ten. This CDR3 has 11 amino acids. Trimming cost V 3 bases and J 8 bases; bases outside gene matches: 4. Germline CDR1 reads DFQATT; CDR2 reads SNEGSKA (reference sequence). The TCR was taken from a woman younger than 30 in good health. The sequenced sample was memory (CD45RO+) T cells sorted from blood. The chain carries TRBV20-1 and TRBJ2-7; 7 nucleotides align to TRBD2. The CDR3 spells CSARGLSKQYF. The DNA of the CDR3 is TGCAGTGCTAGGGGACTAAGTAAGCAGTACTTC.